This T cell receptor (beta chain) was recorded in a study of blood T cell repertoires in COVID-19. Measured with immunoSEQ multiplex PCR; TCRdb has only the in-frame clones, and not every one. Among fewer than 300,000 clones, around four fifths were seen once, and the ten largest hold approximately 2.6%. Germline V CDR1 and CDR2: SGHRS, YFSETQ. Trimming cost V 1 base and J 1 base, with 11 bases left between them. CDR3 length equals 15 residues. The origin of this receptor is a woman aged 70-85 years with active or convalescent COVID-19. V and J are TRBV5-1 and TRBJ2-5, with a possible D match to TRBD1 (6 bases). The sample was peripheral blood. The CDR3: CASSLNGQTQETQYF. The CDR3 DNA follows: TGCGCCAGCAGCTTGAACGGACAGACCCAAGAGACCCAGTACTTC.